This entry describes one TCR beta chain. Antigen unknown. The sample belongs to a study of human T cells and chemical hapten exposure. As for the study in general: Patients, predominantly female, presented with alopecia areata, totalis or universalis.

General study findings and limits: Expanded TCRs clustered into significantly more large CDR3 similarity groups than controls, the analysis revealed.

Stated time point: pre-sensitization, week 0. Treatment given: therapeutic diphenylcyclopropenone sensitization with weekly scalp DPC. The CDR3 loop spans 18 amino acids. From germline, CDR1 is KGHSH and CDR2 LQKENI. V dropped 1 base and J dropped 4 bases, with 19 bases sitting between them. MiXCR, applied by TCRdb to the RACE reads, yields one record per CDR3 protein. Found here are about 350,000 distinct CDR3 sequences, approximately 5% of them singletons; the top ten hold around 8%. V gene TRBV18 combines with J gene TRBJ2-2; D is possibly TRBD1 or TRBD2 (5 bases each). The receptor was derived from a woman aged 18-29 years with alopecia areata. Some clones in this sample may be carry-over from other donors' samples. The material sequenced was whole blood, taken in connection with sensitization to the hapten diphenylcyclopropenone (DPC). As DNA, the CDR3 is TGTGCCAGCTCACCACTACTATGGACGGCAGGGACCACCGGGGAGCTGTTTTTT. It is translated as CASSPLLWTAGTTGELFF.